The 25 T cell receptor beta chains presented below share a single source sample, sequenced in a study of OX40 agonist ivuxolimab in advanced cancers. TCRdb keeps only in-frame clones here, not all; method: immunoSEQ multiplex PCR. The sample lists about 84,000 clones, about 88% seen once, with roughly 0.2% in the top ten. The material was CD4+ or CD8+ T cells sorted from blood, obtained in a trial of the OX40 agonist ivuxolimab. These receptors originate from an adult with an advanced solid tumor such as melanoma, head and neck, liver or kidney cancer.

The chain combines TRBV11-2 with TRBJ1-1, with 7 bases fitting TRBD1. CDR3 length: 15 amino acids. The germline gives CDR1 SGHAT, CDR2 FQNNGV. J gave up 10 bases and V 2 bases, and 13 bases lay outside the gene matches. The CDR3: CASSLTPGTAERAFF. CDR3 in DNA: TGTGCCAGCAGCTTAACCCCCGGGACAGCCGAGCGAGCTTTCTTT. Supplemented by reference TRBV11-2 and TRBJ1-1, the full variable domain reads EAGVAQSPRYKIIEKRQSVAFWCNPISGHATLYWYQQILGQGPKLLIQFQNNGVVDDSQLPKDRFSAERLKGVDSTLKIQPAKLEDSAVYLCASSLTPGTAERAFFGQGTRLTVV.

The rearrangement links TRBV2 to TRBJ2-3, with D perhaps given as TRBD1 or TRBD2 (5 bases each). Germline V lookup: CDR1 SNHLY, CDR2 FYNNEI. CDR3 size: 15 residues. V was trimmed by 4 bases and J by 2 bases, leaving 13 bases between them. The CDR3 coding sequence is TGTGCCAGCAGTGTGGGGGTCCCAATCACAGATACGCAGTATTTT. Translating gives CASSVGVPITDTQYF.

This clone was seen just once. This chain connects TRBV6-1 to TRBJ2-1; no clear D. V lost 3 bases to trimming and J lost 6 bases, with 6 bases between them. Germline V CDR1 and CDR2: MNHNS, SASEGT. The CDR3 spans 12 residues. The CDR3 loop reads CASSDWVNEQFF. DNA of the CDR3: TGTGCCAGCAGTGATTGGGTCAATGAGCAGTTCTTC.

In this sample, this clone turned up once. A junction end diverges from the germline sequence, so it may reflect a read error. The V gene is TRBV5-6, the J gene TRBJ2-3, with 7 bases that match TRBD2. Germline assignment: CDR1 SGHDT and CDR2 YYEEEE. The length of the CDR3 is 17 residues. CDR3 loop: CASSFGRLAASTETQYF. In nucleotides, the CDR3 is TGTGCCAGCAGCTTCGGACGGCTAGCGGCTAGCACAGAAACGCAGTATTTT.

The CDR3 sequence: CASRPGAGGPTSSYEQYF. The CDR3 DNA follows: TGTGCCAGCAGACCGGGGGCAGGGGGCCCAACGAGCTCCTACGAGCAGTACTTC. The chain has TRBV28 and TRBJ2-7, with 8 bases fitting TRBD1. Germline V lookup: CDR1 MDHEN, CDR2 SYDVKM. The CDR3 covers 18 residues. The J segment lost 0 bases and the V segment lost 6 bases, leaving 16 bases of the junction unmatched.

The CDR3, as DNA: TGCGCCAGCAGGAGAGCTAGCACAGATACGCAGTATTTT. Encoded protein: CASRRASTDTQYF. The rearrangement uses TRBV5-1 and TRBJ2-3, with D unresolved. The CDR3 runs to 13 residues. V was cut by 5 bases and J by 0 bases, with 7 bases left in between. CDR1 and CDR2 (germline): SGHRS, YFSETQ. Supplemented by reference TRBV5-1 and TRBJ2-3, the full variable domain reads KAGVTQTPRYLIKTRGQQVTLSCSPISGHRSVSWYQQTPGQGLQFLFEYFSETQRNKGNFPGRFSGRQFSNSRSEMNVSTLELGDSALYLCASRRASTDTQYFGPGTRLTVL.

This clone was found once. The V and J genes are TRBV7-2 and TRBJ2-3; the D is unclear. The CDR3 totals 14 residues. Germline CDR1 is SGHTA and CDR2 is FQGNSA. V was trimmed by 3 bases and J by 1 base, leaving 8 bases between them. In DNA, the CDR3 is TGTGCCAGCAGCTTGTGGCAGGGCACAGATACGCAGTATTTT. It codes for CASSLWQGTDTQYF.

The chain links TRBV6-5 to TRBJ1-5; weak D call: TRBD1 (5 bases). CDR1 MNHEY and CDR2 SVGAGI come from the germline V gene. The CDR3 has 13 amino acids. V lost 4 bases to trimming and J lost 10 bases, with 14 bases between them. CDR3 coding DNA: TGTGCCAGCAGTTCTGGGGGACCGCTCCCCCAGCATTTT. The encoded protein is CASSSGGPLPQHF.

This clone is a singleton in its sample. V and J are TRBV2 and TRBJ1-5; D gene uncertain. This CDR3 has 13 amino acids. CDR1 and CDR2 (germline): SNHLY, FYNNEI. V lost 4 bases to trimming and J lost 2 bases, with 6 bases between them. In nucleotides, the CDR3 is TGTGCCAGCAGTGTGGTGGGCAATCAGCCCCAGCATTTT. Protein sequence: CASSVVGNQPQHF.

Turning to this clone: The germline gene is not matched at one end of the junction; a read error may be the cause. The CDR3 DNA is TGTGCCAGCGCACCGGGGGCAGATACGCAGTATTTT. Protein: CASAPGADTQYF. V gene TRBV18 combines with J gene TRBJ2-3; D might be TRBD2 (6 bases). The CDR3 has 12 amino acids. Germline V lookup: CDR1 KGHSH, CDR2 LQKENI.

CDR3 sequence reads: CACRSSGNTIYF. The CDR3 DNA sequence: TGTGCTTGCAGGAGCTCTGGAAACACCATATATTTT. The chain is built from TRBV6-5 and TRBJ1-3, with D uncertain. This CDR3 is built from 12 residues. Germline CDR1 MNHEY, CDR2 SVGAGI.

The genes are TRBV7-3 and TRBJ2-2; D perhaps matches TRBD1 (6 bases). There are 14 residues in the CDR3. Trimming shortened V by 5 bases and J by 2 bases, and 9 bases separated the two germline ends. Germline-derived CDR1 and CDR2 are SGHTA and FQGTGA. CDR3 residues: CASSQGPNTGELFF. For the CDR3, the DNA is TGTGCCAGCAGCCAGGGGCCAAACACCGGGGAGCTGTTTTTT.

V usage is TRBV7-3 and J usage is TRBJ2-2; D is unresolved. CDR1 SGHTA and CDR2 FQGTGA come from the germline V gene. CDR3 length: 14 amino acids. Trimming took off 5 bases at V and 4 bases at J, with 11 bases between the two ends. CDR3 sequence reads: CASSPSESTGELFF. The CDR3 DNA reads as TGTGCCAGCAGCCCATCGGAGAGCACCGGGGAGCTGTTTTTT.

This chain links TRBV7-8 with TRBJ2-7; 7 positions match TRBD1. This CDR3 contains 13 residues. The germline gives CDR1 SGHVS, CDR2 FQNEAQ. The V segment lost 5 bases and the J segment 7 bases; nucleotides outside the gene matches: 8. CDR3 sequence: CASSIDRVGEQYV. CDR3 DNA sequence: TGTGCCAGCAGCATCGACAGGGTTGGGGAGCAGTACGTC.

The CDR3 nucleotides are TGTGCCAGCAGTTCAACCCGCCTCAAACTAGCGGGGAACCAAGAGACCCAGTACTTC. This gives the protein CASSSTRLKLAGNQETQYF. The V gene is TRBV27, the J gene TRBJ2-5; TRBD2 aligns across 10 bases. V shed 4 bases, J shed 0 bases, and the junction held 14 bases outside the gene matches. Germline V lookup: CDR1 MNHEY, CDR2 SMNVEV (reference sequence). This CDR3 region has 19 residues.

DNA for the CDR3: TGTGCCAGCAGCTTAGTGGAGACCCAGTACTTC. Translated: CASSLVETQYF. The V call is TRBV7-2, the J call TRBJ2-5; D not resolved. The CDR3 spans 11 residues. CDR1 is SGHTA, CDR2 FQGNSA, per germline. V was shortened by 1 base and J by 5 bases, with 2 bases between the two germline ends. The full variable domain, with the rest looked up from reference TRBV7-2 and TRBJ2-5, is GAGVSQSPSNKVTEKGKDVELRCDPISGHTALYWYRQSLGQGLEFLIYFQGNSAPDKSGLPSDRFSAERTGGSVSTLTIQRTQQEDSAVYLCASSLVETQYFGPGTRLLVL.

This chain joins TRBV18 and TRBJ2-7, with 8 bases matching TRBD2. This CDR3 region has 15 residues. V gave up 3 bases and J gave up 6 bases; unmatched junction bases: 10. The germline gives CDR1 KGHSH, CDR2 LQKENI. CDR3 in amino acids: CASSPAGGERGEQYF. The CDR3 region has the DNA TGTGCCAGCTCACCCGCCGGGGGGGAACGGGGCGAGCAGTACTTC.

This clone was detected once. CDR3 in amino acids: CASSQQGNQPQHF. In DNA form, the CDR3 reads TGTGCCAGCAGCCAACAGGGAAATCAGCCCCAGCATTTT. This rearrangement joins TRBV5-6 to TRBJ1-5; D possibly corresponds to TRBD1 (6 bases). Germline V lookup: CDR1 SGHDT, CDR2 YYEEEE. Deletions cut 4 bases from V and 4 bases from J, with 9 bases between. This CDR3 spans 13 amino acids.

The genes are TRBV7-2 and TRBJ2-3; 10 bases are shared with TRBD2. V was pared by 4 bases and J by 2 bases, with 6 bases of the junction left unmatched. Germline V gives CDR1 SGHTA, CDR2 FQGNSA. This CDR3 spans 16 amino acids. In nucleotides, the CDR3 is TGTGCCAGCAGCTATATAGCGGGGGGATTCACAGATACGCAGTATTTT. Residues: CASSYIAGGFTDTQYF.

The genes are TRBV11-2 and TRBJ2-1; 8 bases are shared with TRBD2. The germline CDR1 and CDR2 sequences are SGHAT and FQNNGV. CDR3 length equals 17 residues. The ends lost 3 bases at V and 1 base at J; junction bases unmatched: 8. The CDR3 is CASSLWTSTLSYNEQFF. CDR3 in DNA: TGTGCCAGCAGCTTGTGGACTAGCACGTTGTCCTACAATGAGCAGTTCTTC.

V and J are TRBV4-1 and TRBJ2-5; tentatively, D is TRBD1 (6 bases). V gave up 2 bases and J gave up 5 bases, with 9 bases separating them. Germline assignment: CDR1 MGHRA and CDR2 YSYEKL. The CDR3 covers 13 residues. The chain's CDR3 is CASSQRGIETQYF. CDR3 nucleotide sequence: TGCGCCAGCAGCCAAAGGGGGATCGAGACCCAGTACTTC.

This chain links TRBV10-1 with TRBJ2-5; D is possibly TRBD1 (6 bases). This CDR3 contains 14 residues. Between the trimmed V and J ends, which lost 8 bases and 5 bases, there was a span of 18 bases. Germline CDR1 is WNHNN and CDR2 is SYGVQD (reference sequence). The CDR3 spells CASGPPGVGETQYF. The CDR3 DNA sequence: TGCGCCAGCGGGCCCCCAGGGGTGGGGGAGACCCAGTACTTC.

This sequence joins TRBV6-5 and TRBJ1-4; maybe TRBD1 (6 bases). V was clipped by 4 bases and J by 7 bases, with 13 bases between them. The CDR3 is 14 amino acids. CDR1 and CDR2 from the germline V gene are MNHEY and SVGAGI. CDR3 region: CASSLIQGSEKLFF. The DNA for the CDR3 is TGTGCCAGCAGTTTGATACAGGGAAGTGAAAAACTGTTTTTT.

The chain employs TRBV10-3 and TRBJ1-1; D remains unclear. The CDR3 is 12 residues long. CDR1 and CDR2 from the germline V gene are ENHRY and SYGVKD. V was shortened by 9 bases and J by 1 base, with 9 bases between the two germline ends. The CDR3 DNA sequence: TGTGCCATGACCAGTGGGAACACTGAAGCTTTCTTT. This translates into CAMTSGNTEAFF.

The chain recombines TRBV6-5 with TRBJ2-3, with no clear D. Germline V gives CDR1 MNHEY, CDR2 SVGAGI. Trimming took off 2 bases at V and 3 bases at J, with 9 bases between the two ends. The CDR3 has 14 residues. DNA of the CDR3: TGTGCCAGCAGTTACAACCAGGCGACAGATACGCAGTATTTT. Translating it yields CASSYNQATDTQYF.